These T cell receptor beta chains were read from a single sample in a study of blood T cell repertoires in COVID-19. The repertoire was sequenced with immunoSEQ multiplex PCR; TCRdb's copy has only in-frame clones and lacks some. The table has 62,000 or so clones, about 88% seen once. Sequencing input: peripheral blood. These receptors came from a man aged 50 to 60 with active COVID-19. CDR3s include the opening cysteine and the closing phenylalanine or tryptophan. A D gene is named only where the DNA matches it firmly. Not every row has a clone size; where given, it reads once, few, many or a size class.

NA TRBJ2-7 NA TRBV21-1 TGTGCCAGCAGCCCTCGGGACTACGAGCAGTACTTC CASSPRDYEQYF
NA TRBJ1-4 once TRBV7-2 TGTGCCAGCAGCTTAGACTGGTCTAACGAAAAACTGTTTTTT CASSLDWSNEKLFF
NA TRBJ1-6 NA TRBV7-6 TGTGCCAGCAGCCAGGGCCGACCGGGGGATTCACCCCTCCACTTT CASSQGRPGDSPLHF
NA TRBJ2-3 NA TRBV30 TGTGCCTGGAGGAACGGGAATGAGGCAGATACGCAGTATTTT CAWRNGNEADTQYF
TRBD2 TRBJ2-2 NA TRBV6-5 TGTGCCAGCAGTTTGGGACTAGGGTCCGGGGAGCTGTTTTTT CASSLGLGSGELFF
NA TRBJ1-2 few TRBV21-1 TGTGCCAACCGGGCAGGGAATGGCTACACCTTC CANRAGNGYTF
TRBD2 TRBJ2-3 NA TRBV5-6 TGTGCCAGCAGCGGGGTACGAGCGGGGTATACGCAGTATTTT CASSGVRAGYTQYF
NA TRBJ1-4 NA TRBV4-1 TGCGCCAGCAGCCAAGCTATCCAAGCAACTAATGAAAAACTGTTTTTT CASSQAIQATNEKLFF
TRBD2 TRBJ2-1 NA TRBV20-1 TGCAGTGCTAGTGGCCTACCGGGACTAGCGGCGCATGAGCAGTTCTTC CSASGLPGLAAHEQFF
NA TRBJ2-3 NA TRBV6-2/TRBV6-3 TGTGCCAGCAGTTACTTTGCGGGGAGCACAGATACGCAGTATTTT CASSYFAGSTDTQYF
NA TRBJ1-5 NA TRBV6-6 TGTGCCAGCAGTTGGGACAATGGTAGCAATCAGCCCCAGCATTTT CASSWDNGSNQPQHF
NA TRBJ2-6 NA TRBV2 TGTGCCAGCACGGGTGACTCTGGGGCCAACGTCCTGACTTTC CASTGDSGANVLTF
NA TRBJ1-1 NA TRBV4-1 TGCGCCAGCAGCCAAGACGTTCGGAACACTGAAGCTTTCTTT CASSQDVRNTEAFF
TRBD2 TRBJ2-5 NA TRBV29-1 TGCAGCCTTTGGACTAGCGGGGGTCGGGAGACCCAGTACTTC CSLWTSGGRETQYF
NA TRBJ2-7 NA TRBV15 TGTGCCACCAGCAGAGATGGAGGCGGCGAGCAGTACTTC CATSRDGGGEQYF
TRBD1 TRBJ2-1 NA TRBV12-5 TGTGCTAGTGGTTTGAGGGGGCTAGGGGACGGCGGCATGTATGAGCAGTTCTTC CASGLRGLGDGGMYEQFF
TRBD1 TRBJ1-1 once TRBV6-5 TGTGCCAGCCAACCCCAGGGGGCAGTCGGAGCTTTCTTT CASQPQGAVGAFF
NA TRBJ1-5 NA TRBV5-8 TGTGCCAGCAGCTTTGTTGAGAATCAGCCCCAGCATTTT CASSFVENQPQHF
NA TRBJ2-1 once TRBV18 TGTGCCAGCTCACCCGGACAGCCCGAAAACAATGAGCAGTTCTTC CASSPGQPENNEQFF
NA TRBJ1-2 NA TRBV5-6 TGTGCCAGCAGCTTGGGTAGGGGCGATGGCTACACCTTC CASSLGRGDGYTF
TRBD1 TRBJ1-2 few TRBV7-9 TGTGCCAGCAGCTTCCTGGGACAGGGCCCGTATGGCTACACCTTC CASSFLGQGPYGYTF
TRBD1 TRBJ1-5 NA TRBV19 TGTGCCAGTAGTGGGACAGGGCAAAGGAACAATCAGCCCCAGCATTTT CASSGTGQRNNQPQHF